This T cell receptor (beta chain) is from a study of T-cell memory formation after mild COVID-19. Findings and limits, study-wide: Contracting clones, day 15 to 85, had balanced CD4/CD8, and later expanders favored CD4+. Second-wave clones that peaked on day 37 lacked confirmed SARS-CoV-2 specificity. Contracting CD4+ clones were located mainly in CM and EM, and CD8+ clones in EMRA.

Libraries for TCRalpha and TCRbeta carried sample barcodes and unique molecular identifiers via 5'RACE. TCRdb reprocessed the 5' RACE reads via MiXCR and lists one record per CDR3 protein. Of 200,000 to 250,000 distinct CDR3 sequences listed, 9.5% were seen once; the top ten hold 3% to 4%. This clonotype appeared many times. The antigen remains unidentified. Germline lookup yields CDR1 SGHRS and CDR2 YFSETQ. The CDR3 runs 11 residues. Trimming removed 4 bases from V and 9 bases from J, with 9 bases in between. This sequence originates from a man between 18 and 35 years old who had mild COVID-19 (a few samples of this study predate the infection). Cell type and time point are not known. The sample comprised PBMCs or a T cell subset sorted from them (not recorded which). The gene calls are TRBV5-1 and TRBJ2-3; no reliable D call. CDR3 region: CASSPGRTQYF. DNA for the CDR3: TGCGCCAGCAGCCCTGGGCGGACGCAGTATTTT.